This T cell receptor (beta chain) was obtained from a study of Ad26.COV2.S vaccination and SARS-CoV-2 variants. With respect to this clone: Its antigen is currently unknown.

Here immunoSEQ multiplex PCR was the method, and the copy in TCRdb shows in-frame clones only, minus some. This sample has 350,000 to 500,000 clones, with roughly 87% found just once. Findings and limits, study-wide: Vaccine recipients and placebo recipients showed similar non-spike TCR breadth.

The treatment was: around 19 received Ad26.COV2.S at low or high dose, single or two shots; roughly five received placebo; per-sample allocation not given. Specimens were obtained on day 63 following the first vaccine or placebo injection. Whoever gave the sample was an adult aged 18-55 years in Boston. CDR3 length: 12 amino acids. Trimming took off 2 bases at V and 10 bases at J, with 9 bases between the two ends. Germline V gene lookup returns CDR1 MNHEY and CDR2 SMNVEV (reference sequence). The receptor comes from a person between 18 and 65 years old who received the Ad26.COV2.S COVID-19 vaccine or a placebo. The material sequenced was peripheral blood, taken in a trial of Ad26.COV2.S vaccine versus placebo. The chain has TRBV27 and TRBJ2-1; D possibly matches TRBD1 or TRBD2 (6 bases each). The DNA of the CDR3 is TGTGCCAGCAGTTTAATGGGGGGCGAGCAGTTCTTC. The encoded protein is CASSLMGGEQFF.